This T cell receptor beta chain stems from a study of T cell responses to AZD1222 COVID-19 vaccine. V lost 3 bases, J lost 0 bases, and 5 bases stayed unmatched. CDR1 DFQATT and CDR2 SNEGSKA come from the germline V gene (reference sequence). The CDR3 length is 15 residues. Findings and caveats of the study: Dominant CD4 TCR responses targeted spike regions 160-218 and 743-854. Once two AZD1222 doses were given, Spike-specific TCR breadth and depth went up. Baseline serology detected seropositivity in only six or seven AZD1222 recipients.

Assay: immunoSEQ multiplex PCR; the TCRdb copy retains only in-frame clones and omits some. The sample shows approximately 110,000 clones, approximately 90% of them seen only once. A note on this clone: Its target is unknown.

This clonotype was sampled from an adult in good health. This chain connects TRBV20-1 to TRBJ2-3; 8 positions match TRBD1. The source was peripheral blood, collected on day 0 of AZD1222 vaccination. The CDR3 coding sequence is TGCAGTGCTAGTCGGACAGGGACTAGCACAGATACGCAGTATTTT. Its translation is CSASRTGTSTDTQYF.